This T cell receptor beta chain was captured by sequencing in a study of T cell responses to AZD1222 COVID-19 vaccine. Notes on the study in general: With dominance at 160-218 and 743-854, vaccine-associated CD4 TCRs spanned spike. The donor cohort was predominantly white British with a female majority, and clonal diversity may have been underestimated.

This clone was seen once. Its antigen is undetermined. Using immunoSEQ multiplex PCR, the repertoire was profiled, and TCRdb retains in-frame clones only, with some absent. The repertoire holds over 150,000 clones, 88% seen once, with roughly 0.5% in the top ten. Germline CDR1 and CDR2: SGHTA and FQGTGA. V trimming: 3 bases; J trimming: 4 bases; junction bases outside the gene matches: 4. The CDR3 length is 17 residues. This receptor was taken from an adult in good health. This chain links TRBV7-3 with TRBJ2-3, with 16 bases fitting TRBD2. Here the sequenced sample was peripheral blood, taken on day 0 of AZD1222 vaccination. In DNA form, the CDR3 reads TGTGCCAGCAGCTTTGGGACTAGCGGGAGGGCTGCAGATACGCAGTATTTT. Encoded protein: CASSFGTSGRAADTQYF.